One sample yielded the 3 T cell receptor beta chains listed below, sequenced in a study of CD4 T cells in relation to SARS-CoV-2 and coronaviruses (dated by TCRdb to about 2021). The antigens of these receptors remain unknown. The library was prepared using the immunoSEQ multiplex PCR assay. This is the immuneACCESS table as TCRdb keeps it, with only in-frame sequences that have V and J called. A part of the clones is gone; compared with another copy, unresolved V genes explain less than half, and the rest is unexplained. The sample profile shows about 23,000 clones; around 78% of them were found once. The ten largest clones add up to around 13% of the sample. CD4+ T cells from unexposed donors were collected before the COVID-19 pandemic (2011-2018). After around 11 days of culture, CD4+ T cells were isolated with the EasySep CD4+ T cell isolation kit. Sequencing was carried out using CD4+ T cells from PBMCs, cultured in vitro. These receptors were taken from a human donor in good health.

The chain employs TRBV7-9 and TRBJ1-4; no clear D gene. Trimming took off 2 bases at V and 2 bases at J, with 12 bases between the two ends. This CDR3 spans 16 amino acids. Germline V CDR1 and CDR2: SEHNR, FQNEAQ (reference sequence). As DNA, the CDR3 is TGTGCCAGCAGCTTAAATCCGGTTGTCACTAATGAAAAACTGTTTTTT. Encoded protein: CASSLNPVVTNEKLFF.

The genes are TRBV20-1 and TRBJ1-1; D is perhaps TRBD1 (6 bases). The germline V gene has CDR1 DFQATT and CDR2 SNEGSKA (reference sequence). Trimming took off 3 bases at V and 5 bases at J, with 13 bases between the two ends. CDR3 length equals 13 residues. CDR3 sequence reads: CSASFRGFTEAFF. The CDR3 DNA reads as TGCAGTGCTAGTTTCAGGGGTTTTACTGAAGCTTTCTTT.

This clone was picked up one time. CDR3 coding DNA: TGTGCCAGCACCCGCCCAGGGGTGACCGGCTACACCTTC. Protein: CASTRPGVTGYTF. The rearrangement joins TRBV5-6 to TRBJ1-2, with D perhaps TRBD1 (6 bases). V gave up 6 bases and J gave up 8 bases, with 17 bases separating them. This CDR3 is 13 amino acids long. CDR1 SGHDT and CDR2 YYEEEE come from the germline V gene.